One T cell receptor beta chain is described in this entry. The antigen remains undetermined. This entry is derived from a study of PD-1 blockade in classical Hodgkin lymphoma. Study-level background: Each patient was given nivolumab 3 mg/kg through a vein every 2 weeks. Study conclusions and caveats: Newly diagnosed patients were reported to exhibit reduced baseline TCR diversity relative to healthy donors. Whatever underlies the repertoire differences (possibly disease activity or prior therapy) remains undefined. Prior to therapy, complete responders displayed diversity much like that of newly diagnosed patients.

Some clones are missing from TCRdb's copy, which holds only in-frame ones; the method was immunoSEQ multiplex PCR. The table has tens of thousands of clones, just over 90% seen once. Described time point: cycle 4 day 1 (C4D1), after 6 weeks of nivolumab. Relapse after autologous stem cell transplantation occurred in every patient, and brentuximab vedotin exposure varied. Germline V CDR1 and CDR2: SGHTA, FQGNSA. The CDR3 spans 13 residues. The V and J ends lost 3 bases and 5 bases respectively, with 10 bases between them. Specimen: peripheral blood mononuclear cells (PBMCs), collected before the fourth cycle of nivolumab. The sequence came from a human donor with classical Hodgkin lymphoma. The genes are TRBV7-2 and TRBJ1-1, with D uncertain. The CDR3 loop reads CASSLSLGTEAFF. In DNA form, the CDR3 reads TGTGCCAGCAGCTTGTCCCTGGGGACTGAAGCTTTCTTT.